The 18 T cell receptor beta chains below were found in one sample sequenced in a study of T cell responses to AZD1222 COVID-19 vaccine. Sequencing was performed with immunoSEQ multiplex PCR; in TCRdb, only in-frame clones are kept and a portion is missing. The table has around 100,000 clones, around 87% seen once. The sample consisted of peripheral blood, taken on day 0 of AZD1222 vaccination. These receptors were obtained from an adult in good health.

The DNA for the CDR3 is TGTGCCAGCAGTTTCCGGGACACCGAGCGCGAGCAGTACTTC. As protein: CASSFRDTEREQYF. V usage is TRBV6-5 and J usage is TRBJ2-7, with D possibly matching TRBD1 (6 bases). Germline V gene lookup returns CDR1 MNHEY and CDR2 SVGAGI. V lost 4 bases, J lost 6 bases, and 16 bases lay in between. CDR3 length: 14 amino acids.

This chain links TRBV7-4 with TRBJ2-1; 11 bases match TRBD2. This CDR3 contains 18 residues. Germline loops: CDR1 SGHVT, CDR2 SQSDAQ. V shed 3 bases, J shed 4 bases, and the junction held 11 bases outside the gene matches. Written as DNA, the CDR3 is TGTGCCAGCAGCTTGGGATCAACTAGCGGGAGTTCTTACAATGAGCAGTTCTTC. Residues: CASSLGSTSGSSYNEQFF.

This chain links TRBV18 with TRBJ1-1; 8 bases match TRBD1. The CDR3 is 14 residues long. V shed 4 bases, J shed 2 bases, and the junction held 3 bases outside the gene matches. The germline gives CDR1 KGHSH, CDR2 LQKENI. This CDR3 is CASSRGQENTEAFF. CDR3 DNA: TGTGCCAGCTCACGGGGACAGGAAAACACTGAAGCTTTCTTT.

The CDR3 region has the DNA TGTGCCAGCAGCGTAGGCCAGGGACCTGAAGCTTTCTTT. Protein: CASSVGQGPEAFF. V gene TRBV9 combines with J gene TRBJ1-1, with D perhaps matching TRBD1 (5 bases). The V and J ends lost 0 bases and 6 bases respectively, with 9 bases between them. The CDR3 has 13 amino acids. CDR1 SGDLS and CDR2 YYNGEE come from the germline V gene.

V gene TRBV10-3 combines with J gene TRBJ2-6, with D perhaps TRBD1 or TRBD2 (6 bases each). V dropped 6 bases and J dropped 2 bases, with 20 bases sitting between them. Germline lookup yields CDR1 ENHRY and CDR2 SYGVKD. The length of the CDR3 is 18 residues. CDR3 sequence reads: CAIRGGISESTGANVLTF. CDR3 bases: TGTGCCATCAGGGGGGGCATCAGTGAGTCGACTGGGGCCAACGTCCTGACTTTC.

This chain joins TRBV27 and TRBJ1-1; D unclear. Trimming left V 1 base short and J 0 bases short, with 18 bases between. CDR1 is MNHEY and CDR2 is SMNVEV in the germline V gene (reference sequence). The CDR3 totals 18 residues. The CDR3 is CASSLFSFSGSMNTEAFF. The DNA for the CDR3 is TGTGCCAGCAGTTTATTTTCGTTTTCCGGGAGTATGAACACTGAAGCTTTCTTT.

V usage is TRBV7-3 and J usage is TRBJ1-2; 7 bases align to TRBD1. With V trimmed by 4 bases and J by 8 bases, 16 bases remained unmatched. CDR1 is SGHTA, CDR2 FQGTGA, per germline. The length of the CDR3 is 16 residues. In DNA, the CDR3 is TGTGCCAGCAGCTCAGCACCTGGGACAGTCCCGAGGGGCTACACCTTC. Translating it yields CASSSAPGTVPRGYTF.

The V gene is TRBV19, the J gene TRBJ1-1, with a tentative D call TRBD1 (5 bases). V shed 3 bases and J shed 5 bases, with 13 bases lying between them. Germline V gene sequence: CDR1 LNHDA, CDR2 SQIVND (reference sequence). This CDR3 spans 14 amino acids. For the CDR3, the DNA is TGTGCCAGTAGTATCGGAGGGGCAAATACTGAAGCTTTCTTT. Translating it yields CASSIGGANTEAFF.

The chain combines TRBV24-1 with TRBJ1-1; D not certain. This CDR3 spans 13 amino acids. With 0 bases removed from V and 10 bases from J, the gap between germline ends came to 11 bases. The V gene's germline CDR1 is KGHDR and CDR2 SFDVKD. CDR3 amino acids: CATSDLGRSGAFF. CDR3 DNA: TGTGCCACCAGTGATTTGGGTAGGTCTGGAGCTTTCTTT.

The chain combines TRBV11-3 with TRBJ1-1; unclear D gene. This CDR3 is built from 13 residues. V was cut by 5 bases and J by 0 bases, with 7 bases left in between. The germline V gene has CDR1 SGHNT and CDR2 YENEEA. The CDR3 spells CASSASMNTEAFF. Here the CDR3 DNA reads TGTGCCAGCAGCGCGTCTATGAACACTGAAGCTTTCTTT.

This clone was seen a single time. The rearrangement joins TRBV9 to TRBJ2-2; D not resolved. The CDR3 has 12 residues. The V gene's germline CDR1 is SGDLS and CDR2 YYNGEE. V gave up 0 bases and J gave up 7 bases, with 4 bases separating them. CDR3 bases: TGTGCCAGCAGCGTAGGGGGCGGGGAGCTGTTTTTT. Residues: CASSVGGGELFF.

This clone was detected only once. This sequence joins TRBV24-1 and TRBJ2-3; 16 bases are a match to TRBD2. This CDR3 has 16 residues. V dropped 4 bases and J dropped 5; count of bases not matched to a gene: 2. CDR1 and CDR2 from the germline V gene are KGHDR and SFDVKD. CDR3 sequence (DNA): TGTGCCACCAGTGAGGGACTAGCGGGGGGGCAAGATACGCAGTATTTT. Residues: CATSEGLAGGQDTQYF.

The V call is TRBV5-4, the J call TRBJ2-1, with TRBD1 matching 9 bases. This CDR3 has 16 residues. From germline, CDR1 is SGHNT and CDR2 YYREEE (reference sequence). V trimming: 0 bases; J trimming: 3 bases; junction bases outside the gene matches: 4. As DNA, the CDR3 is TGTGCCAGCAGCTTGGGGGGGGGACAGGGCTACAATGAGCAGTTCTTC. Translation: CASSLGGGQGYNEQFF.

The chain carries TRBV6-6 and TRBJ2-1, with no clear D. V lost 6 bases and J lost 4, with 16 bases in between. CDR1 MNHNY and CDR2 SVGAGI come from the germline V gene (reference sequence). The CDR3 loop spans 15 amino acids. The CDR3 bases are TGTGCCAGCAGCGCCACGGGCGGAACATACAATGAGCAGTTCTTC. It is translated as CASSATGGTYNEQFF.

The chain employs TRBV5-1 and TRBJ2-2; D unresolved. The CDR3 sequence is 14 residues long. Germline V CDR1 and CDR2: SGHRS, YFSETQ. The V end was cut by 0 bases, the J end by 4 bases, with 7 bases between. CDR3 sequence: CASSLDLVTGELFF. The CDR3 coding sequence is TGCGCCAGCAGCTTGGATCTCGTCACCGGGGAGCTGTTTTTT.

The chain employs TRBV18 and TRBJ2-1; TRBD1 aligns across 8 bases. Germline V lookup: CDR1 KGHSH, CDR2 LQKENI. V gave up 3 bases and J gave up 10 bases; unmatched junction bases: 8. CDR3 size: 14 residues. CDR3 DNA: TGTGCCAGCTCACCGAGGGACAGGTCCATGGAGCAGTTCTTC. Translating gives CASSPRDRSMEQFF.

The chain joins TRBV9 to TRBJ1-1, with a weak D call TRBD1 (5 bases). The V end lost 4 bases, the J end lost 4 bases, and 17 bases lay between the germline ends. This CDR3 contains 15 residues. The V gene's germline CDR1 is SGDLS and CDR2 YYNGEE. The CDR3 DNA reads as TGTGCCAGCAGCCCTAGAGGGGATGGGCCCACTGAAGCTTTCTTT. Translating it yields CASSPRGDGPTEAFF.

This chain links TRBV7-3 with TRBJ2-7; D uncertain. V was cut by 1 base and J by 5 bases, with 15 bases left in between. The CDR3 totals 15 residues. Germline assignment: CDR1 SGHTA and CDR2 FQGTGA. The CDR3 region is CASSLSSENAHEQYF. CDR3 DNA: TGTGCCAGCAGCTTAAGTTCTGAGAACGCCCACGAGCAGTACTTC.